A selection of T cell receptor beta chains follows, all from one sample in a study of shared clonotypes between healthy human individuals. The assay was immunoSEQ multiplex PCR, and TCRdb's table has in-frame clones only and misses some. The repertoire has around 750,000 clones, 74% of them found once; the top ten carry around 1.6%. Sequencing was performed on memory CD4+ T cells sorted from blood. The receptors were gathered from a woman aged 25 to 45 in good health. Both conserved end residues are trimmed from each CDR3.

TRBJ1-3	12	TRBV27	ASSLGRPGNTIY
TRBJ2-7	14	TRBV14	ASRGSGSGLSYEQY
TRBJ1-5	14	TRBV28	ASSLQGFNSNQPQH
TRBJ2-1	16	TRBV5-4	ASSLPPSGGRAGDEQF
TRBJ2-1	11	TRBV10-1	ASSTGTYNEQF
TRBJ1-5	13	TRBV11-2	ASSLTGSGRQPQH
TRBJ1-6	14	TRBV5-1	ASSITGFLAESPLH
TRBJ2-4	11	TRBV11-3	ASSQEGVGRQY
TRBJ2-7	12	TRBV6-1	ASSEAPSGSEQY
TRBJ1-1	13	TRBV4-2	ASSQVIADFTEAF
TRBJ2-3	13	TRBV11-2	ASSLFRAGADTQY
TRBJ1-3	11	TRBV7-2	AGRGLSGNTIY
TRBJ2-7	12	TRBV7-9	ASSLIGVAEEQY
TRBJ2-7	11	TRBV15	ATSTGQGYEQY
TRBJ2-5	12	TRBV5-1	ASSLVSVQETQY
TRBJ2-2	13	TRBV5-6	ASSSYRLNTGELF
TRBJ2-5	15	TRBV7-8	ASSLLSAGGGFETQY
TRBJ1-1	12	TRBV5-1	ASSLAGGNTEAF
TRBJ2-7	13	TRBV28	ASSQSRTGSTEQY
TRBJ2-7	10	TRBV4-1	ASSQTGREQY
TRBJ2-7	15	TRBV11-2	ASSFDVGQGIRYEQY
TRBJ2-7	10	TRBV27	ASSRKLGEQY
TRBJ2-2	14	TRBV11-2	ASSLDPRKNTGELF
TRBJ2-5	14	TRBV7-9	ASSLASVGAVETQY
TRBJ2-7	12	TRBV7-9	ASSLIPGSYEQY
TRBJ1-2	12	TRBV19	ASSILQGAGGYT
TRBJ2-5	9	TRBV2	ASLLKETQY
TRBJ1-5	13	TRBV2	ASKPQGVVGQPQH
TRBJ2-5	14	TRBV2	ASSEMGQGLQETQY
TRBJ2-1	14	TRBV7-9	ASSSGLAGSYNEQF
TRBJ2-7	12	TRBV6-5	ASSYRGPSLEQY
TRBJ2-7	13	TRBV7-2	ASSLLEAGDREQY
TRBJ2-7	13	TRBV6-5	ASSYSDRWGTEQY
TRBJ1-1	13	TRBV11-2	ASSTRPGANTEAF
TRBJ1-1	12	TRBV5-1	ASSLDAGETEAF
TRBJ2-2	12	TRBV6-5	ASMGQGWTGELF
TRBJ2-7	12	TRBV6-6	ASSPQGTGYEQY
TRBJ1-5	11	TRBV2	ASSEMTVRPQH
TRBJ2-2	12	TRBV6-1	ASSEGGNTGELF
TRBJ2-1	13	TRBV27	ASSSGAPSYNEQF
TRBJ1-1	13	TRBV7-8	ASSGRGRGGTEAF
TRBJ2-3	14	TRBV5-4	ASSNQQGDVQDTQY
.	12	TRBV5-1	ASSLLAGAPEQY
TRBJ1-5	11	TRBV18	ASSRAVEQPQH
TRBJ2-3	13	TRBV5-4	ASSHGSQGPDTQY
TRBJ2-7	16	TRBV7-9	ASSQDTWAGPRTYEQY
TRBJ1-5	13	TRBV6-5	ASSYSRQGDQPQH
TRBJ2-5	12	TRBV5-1	ASTRTGDQETQY
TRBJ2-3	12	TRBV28	ASSLSRDNEMQY
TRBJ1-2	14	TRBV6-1	ASSGGGTGLNYGYT
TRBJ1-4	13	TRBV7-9	ASSFDAGANEKLF
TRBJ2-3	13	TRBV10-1	ASSPTGTGLDTQY
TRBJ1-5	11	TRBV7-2	ASSLSGDQPQH
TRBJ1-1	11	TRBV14	ASSQGRQGITF
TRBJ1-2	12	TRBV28	ASSLTEPTYGYT
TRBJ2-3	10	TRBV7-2	ASSPYRDTQY
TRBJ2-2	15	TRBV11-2	ASSLGLAEINTGELF
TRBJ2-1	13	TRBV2	ASRPIAGGFNEQF
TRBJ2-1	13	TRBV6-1	ASSVDSDPYNEQF